This T cell receptor (beta chain) is from a study of radiotherapy plus CTLA-4 blockade in lung cancer. Repertoires were generated with immunoSEQ multiplex PCR, while TCRdb's copy carries only in-frame clones and drops some. The sample lists about 80,000 clones; about 79% were seen once. CDR1 and CDR2 from the germline V gene are LNHDA and SQIVND (reference sequence). Trimming cost V 4 bases and J 10 bases, with 8 bases left between them. CDR3 length: 11 amino acids. The V call is TRBV19, the J call TRBJ2-1; the D gene is possibly TRBD1 (5 bases). This sample comprised peripheral blood, obtained from a patient treated with radiotherapy plus ipilimumab. The sequence was collected from a human donor with non-small cell lung cancer whose response to radiotherapy plus ipilimumab could not be evaluated. Some clones in this sample may be carry-over from other donors' samples. CDR3 residues: CASSTRTEQFF. The CDR3 DNA reads TGTGCCAGTAGTACCCGGACAGAGCAGTTCTTC.